This TCR beta chain was sequenced in a study of OX40 agonist ivuxolimab in advanced cancers. Turning to the study itself: The patients got ivuxolimab, which is an agonistic anti-OX40 (CD134) antibody.

Produced via immunoSEQ multiplex PCR; TCRdb's table is partial and in-frame only. The sample carries some 81,000 clones, around 83% recorded once. Remarks on this clone: Its antigen is not known.

Study results and limitations: Researchers did not determine the expanded peripheral T cells' antigen specificity.

Source: CD4+ or CD8+ T cells sorted from blood, taken in a trial of the OX40 agonist ivuxolimab. This clonotype was sampled from an adult with an advanced solid tumor such as melanoma, head and neck, liver or kidney cancer.

CDR3 in DNA: TGTGCCAGCAGTTTTTTCCAGGGAGCGAACACTGAAGCTTTCTTT. Amino acids: CASSFFQGANTEAFF. The chain joins TRBV28 to TRBJ1-1; D is perhaps TRBD1 (5 bases). The CDR3 contains 15 residues. CDR1 is MDHEN and CDR2 is SYDVKM in the germline V gene. The V end lost 3 bases, the J end lost 1 base, and 12 bases lay between the germline ends.